This T cell receptor (beta chain) was recorded in a study of CD8 T cells in ankylosing spondylitis. TCRdb re-called the 5' RACE reads through MiXCR, storing one row per CDR3 protein. Among about 800,000 distinct CDR3 sequences listed, 12% were seen once. With regard to this clonotype: As yet, its antigen is unknown.

Overall study results and limits: Clones linked to disease, bearing a CD8+ phenotype, were relatively rare in peripheral blood. Apparently characteristic of ankylosing spondylitis blood was a TCR beta motif (about 8 highly homologous variants).

Looked up from germline, CDR1 is LGHNA and CDR2 is YSLEER. The germline V and J ends were trimmed by 0 bases and 1 base, with 12 bases remaining between them. CDR3 size: 16 residues. The receptor comes from a male donor with ankylosing spondylitis. The sample consisted of blood, either unsorted or a sorted T cell fraction (not recorded which). The chain recombines TRBV4-3 with TRBJ1-2; no firm D call. CDR3 bases: TGCGCCAGCAGCCAAGATTCCGTCAGCCTTAACTATGGCTACACCTTC. It encodes CASSQDSVSLNYGYTF.